This TCR beta chain is from a study of T-cell memory formation after mild COVID-19. One entry per CDR3 protein results from TCRdb running MiXCR on the 5' RACE reads. Altogether approximately 99,000 distinct CDR3 sequences are present, 15% to 20% being singletons, with the ten largest covering 5% to 7%. This clonotype has just a few counts. Its specificity is not known. This CDR3 region has 14 residues. Looked up from germline, CDR1 is DFQATT and CDR2 is SNEGSKA (reference sequence). Germline trimming cut 6 bases from V and 7 bases from J; bases unmatched to any gene: 8. Study-wide results and caveats: CD4/CD8 balance held among clones contracting day 15 to 85, and later expanders leaned CD4+. Several responding clones turned up in pre-infection memory, indicating that cross-reactive memory may have taken part.

The receptor's source is a man aged 18-30 years who had mild COVID-19 (a few samples of this study predate the infection). Cell type and time point are not known. Sequencing was done on a sample of PBMCs or a T cell subset sorted from them (not recorded which). V is TRBV20-1 and J is TRBJ1-5; 11 bases match TRBD1. CDR3 coding DNA: TGCAGTGCGTGGACAGGGGGCGAGAGACAGCCCCAGCATTTT. Translation: CSAWTGGERQPQHF.